Below are 9 T cell receptor beta chains sequenced from a single sample in a study of T cell responses to AZD1222 COVID-19 vaccine. Some clones are missing from TCRdb's copy, which holds only in-frame ones; the method was immunoSEQ multiplex PCR. This sample has roughly 200,000 clones, with 94% found just once. The sequences come from peripheral blood, collected 28 days after the second dose of the MenACWY control vaccine. Receptors were obtained from an adult who received the MenACWY meningococcal vaccine as a control.

The V and J genes are TRBV3-1 (or the pseudogene TRBV3-2) and TRBJ2-5; D tentatively reads TRBD1 or TRBD2 (5 bases each). Germline assignment: CDR1 LGHDT and CDR2 YNNKEL (reference sequence). This CDR3 is 15 amino acids long. V was trimmed by 1 base and J by 5 bases, leaving 14 bases between them. The CDR3 region is CASSQAQDGAETQYF. DNA for the CDR3: TGTGCCAGCAGCCAAGCCCAGGACGGGGCGGAGACCCAGTACTTC.

The CDR3 region is CASSPGLGPIYEQYF. CDR3 nucleotides: TGTGCCAGCAGCCCGGGTTTGGGACCGATCTACGAGCAGTACTTC. The V and J genes are TRBV28 and TRBJ2-7; D may correspond to TRBD1 or TRBD2 (5 bases each). The germline CDR1 and CDR2 sequences are MDHEN and SYDVKM. Trimming shortened V by 6 bases and J by 3 bases, and 18 bases separated the two germline ends. This CDR3 has 15 amino acids.

The CDR3 sequence: CASSVAVQGAEAFF. CDR3 nucleotides: TGTGCCAGCAGCGTAGCCGTACAGGGGGCTGAAGCTTTCTTT. The chain combines TRBV9 with TRBJ1-1; 8 positions match TRBD1. This CDR3 is built from 14 residues. The V gene end was trimmed by 0 bases and the J gene end by 6 bases; junction bases not matched to a gene: 4. Germline CDR1 reads SGDLS; CDR2 reads YYNGEE.

This clone was seen just once. This sequence joins TRBV15 and TRBJ2-1, with D possibly matching TRBD2 (5 bases). Germline V gene sequence: CDR1 LNHNV, CDR2 YYDKDF (reference sequence). Trimming pared 5 bases from V and 4 bases from J, leaving 12 bases between. The length of the CDR3 is 14 residues. In DNA form, the CDR3 reads TGTGCCACCAGCCCAACTGCGGGTTACAATGAGCAGTTCTTC. It translates to CATSPTAGYNEQFF.

This rearrangement joins TRBV4-3 to TRBJ2-7, with 10 bases that match TRBD2. Germline V lookup: CDR1 LGHNA, CDR2 YSLEER. V trimming: 0 bases; J trimming: 3 bases; junction bases outside the gene matches: 5. There are 16 residues in the CDR3. The chain's CDR3 is CASSQDTLAGDYEQYF. CDR3 nucleotides: TGCGCCAGCAGCCAAGATACCCTAGCGGGGGACTACGAGCAGTACTTC.

The rearrangement links TRBV6-5 to TRBJ2-3; TRBD2 matches 7 bases. Looked up from germline, CDR1 is MNHEY and CDR2 is SVGAGI. The ends lost 0 bases at V and 0 bases at J; junction bases unmatched: 0. CDR3 length: 15 residues. CDR3 sequence reads: CASSYSSGSTDTQYF. DNA of the CDR3: TGTGCCAGCAGTTACTCTAGCGGGAGCACAGATACGCAGTATTTT.

The CDR3 loop is CAALIGHTNTEAFF. The CDR3 coding sequence is TGTGCCGCCTTAATCGGGCATACGAACACTGAAGCTTTCTTT. The chain couples TRBV6-5 to TRBJ1-1; D unclear. Germline V CDR1 and CDR2: MNHEY, SVGAGI. The CDR3 covers 14 residues. V was cut by 11 bases and J by 1 base, with 17 bases left in between.

The V and J genes are TRBV2 and TRBJ1-2, with 10 bases identical to TRBD1. Unmatched junction bases numbered 10, after V lost 10 bases and J lost 8 bases. Germline V gene lookup returns CDR1 SNHLY and CDR2 FYNNEI. The CDR3 totals 13 residues. This CDR3 is CATVTGGAGGYTF. CDR3 coding DNA: TGTGCCACCGTGACAGGGGGCGCAGGGGGCTACACCTTC. The variable domain in full, completed from reference TRBV2 and TRBJ1-2, reads EPEVTQTPSHQVTQMGQEVILRCVPISNHLYFYWYRQILGQKVEFLVSFYNNEISEKSEIFDDQFSVERPDGSNFTLKIRSTKLEDSAMYFCATVTGGAGGYTFGSGTRLTVV.

J is TRBJ1-6 and V is TRBV30; D gene unclear. The CDR3 consists of 14 residues. The germline gives CDR1 GTSNPN, CDR2 SVGIG (reference sequence). V was clipped by 0 bases and J by 5 bases, with 8 bases between them. The CDR3 loop is CAWSVTQNNSPLHF. The DNA for the CDR3 is TGTGCCTGGAGTGTAACGCAGAATAATTCACCCCTCCACTTT.